This T cell receptor (beta chain) stems from a study of T cell changes during pregnancy in multiple sclerosis. Deletions cut 2 bases from V and 8 bases from J, with 15 bases between. Germline-derived CDR1 and CDR2 are MNHEY and SVGAGI. The CDR3 has 14 amino acids. Profiling relied on immunoSEQ multiplex PCR, and the TCRdb table lists in-frame clones only, not all of them. This table holds tens of thousands of clones, 93% found once. The chain links TRBV6-5 to TRBJ1-2, with D hard to call. The origin of this receptor is a female donor with multiple sclerosis, enrolled in a pregnancy study. Source: CD4+ T cells from peripheral blood mononuclear cells, taken in the third trimester of pregnancy. The CDR3 reads CASSYTDLVGGYTF. As DNA, the CDR3 is TGTGCCAGCAGTTACACGGACTTGGTTGGGGGCTACACCTTC.